One and the same sample provided the 17 T cell receptor beta chains below, sequenced in a study of T cells in Graves' hyperthyroidism and ophthalmopathy (dated 2019 in TCRdb). Libraries came from multiplex PCR. The instrument given in TCRdb is Illumina HiSeq 2000. The TCR beta CDR3 regions were amplified from the RNA transcripts. The TCR CDR3 was subjected to a first round of RT-PCR using the HTBI primer set and the Qiagen OneStep RT-PCR kit. The raw public reads went through TCRdb reprocessing: fastp at Q25, MiXCR clone calling, in-frame beta chains kept. Entries that share a CDR3 protein sequence are merged under the most common genes and DNA. The sample table contains 480,000 or so distinct CDR3 sequences; only one count was recorded for about 45% of them. Jointly, the top ten make up about 40% of the sample. Material for sequencing was peripheral blood or thyroid tissue (not recorded which). These receptor sequences come from an adult woman with Graves' disease, either hyperthyroidism or ophthalmopathy (not recorded which).

The chain carries TRBV4-2 and TRBJ1-4; maybe TRBD1 (5 bases). Between the trimmed V and J ends, which lost 1 base and 0 bases, there was a span of 12 bases. CDR1 is LGHNA, CDR2 YNFKEQ, per germline. This CDR3 is 17 amino acids long. The CDR3 here is CASSQALGGATNEKLFF. The CDR3 DNA reads TGTGCCAGCAGCCAAGCGCTAGGAGGGGCAACTAATGAAAAACTGTTTTTT.

This sequence joins TRBV20-1 and TRBJ1-1; 7 positions match TRBD1. The CDR3 runs to 14 residues. In germline, CDR1 is DFQATT, CDR2 SNEGSKA (reference sequence). V shed 3 bases, J shed 1 base, and the junction held 5 bases outside the gene matches. The CDR3 bases are TGCAGTGCTAGGGGCTACAGGGGGAACACTGAAGCTTTCTTT. The encoded protein is CSARGYRGNTEAFF.

This clonotype was seen a few times. V and J are TRBV2 and TRBJ2-1; 8 bases line up with TRBD2. The V segment lost 8 bases and the J segment 5 bases; nucleotides outside the gene matches: 8. This CDR3 region has 14 residues. Germline V CDR1 and CDR2: SNHLY, FYNNEI. The DNA of the CDR3 is TGTGCCAGCTTACGACTAGCGAAAGACAATGAGCAGTTCTTC. It encodes CASLRLAKDNEQFF.

V and J are TRBV11-2 and TRBJ2-3; 8 positions agree with TRBD1. Germline trimming cut 6 bases from V and 5 bases from J; bases unmatched to any gene: 10. Germline V lookup: CDR1 SGHAT, CDR2 FQNNGV. There are 15 residues in the CDR3. The CDR3 nucleotides are TGTGCCAGCAGTTCCGGGACAGGAGGGAGAGATACGCAGTATTTT. It yields the protein CASSSGTGGRDTQYF.

This chain joins TRBV24-1 and TRBJ1-2; tentatively, D is TRBD1 (5 bases). The CDR3 is 12 residues long. Germline CDR1 is KGHDR and CDR2 is SFDVKD. Trimming took off 9 bases at V and 4 bases at J, with 11 bases between the two ends. CDR3 sequence reads: CATGTSAYGYTF. CDR3 nucleotides: TGTGCCACCGGGACTAGCGCCTATGGCTACACCTTC.

With respect to this clonotype: Sequence at one end of the junction differs from germline and may be a read error. The rearrangement links TRBV5-1 to TRBJ2-2; 9 positions agree with TRBD1. Germline CDR1 is SGHRS and CDR2 is YFSETQ. The CDR3 covers 17 residues. The CDR3 is CASSPFPGQGNTGELFF. The CDR3 nucleotides read TGTGCCAGCAGCCCGTTTCCGGGACAGGGGAACACCGGGGAGCTGTTTTTT.

This clonotype was counted ten times or more. CDR3 sequence reads: CASSSGSGANVLTF. CDR3 sequence (DNA): TGTGCCAGCAGCTCCGGATCTGGGGCCAACGTCCTGACTTTC. The V and J genes are TRBV7-9 and TRBJ2-6; D remains unclear. Trimming took off 4 bases at V and 1 base at J, with 5 bases between the two ends. Germline V gene data show CDR1 as SEHNR and CDR2 as FQNEAQ (reference sequence). The CDR3 consists of 14 residues.

The sample holds many counts of this clonotype. V gene TRBV20-1 combines with J gene TRBJ1-2, with 9 bases identical to TRBD1. In germline, CDR1 is DFQATT, CDR2 SNEGSKA (reference sequence). The CDR3 totals 14 residues. The ends lost 4 bases at V and 6 bases at J; junction bases unmatched: 9. The CDR3 spells CSAIGGTGFNGYTF. CDR3 coding DNA: TGCAGTGCTATAGGCGGGACAGGGTTTAATGGCTACACCTTC.

The CDR3 DNA reads TGCAGTGCTAGAGGGCGGTACTCCTACGAGCAGTACTTC. It is translated as CSARGRYSYEQYF. V is TRBV20-1 and J is TRBJ2-7; the D is unclear. Germline lookup yields CDR1 DFQATT and CDR2 SNEGSKA (reference sequence). This CDR3 spans 13 amino acids. Trimming removed 1 base at V and 0 bases at J, with 7 bases between.

The chain has TRBV20-1 and TRBJ2-1, with 12 bases aligning to TRBD2. The V gene's germline CDR1 is DFQATT and CDR2 SNEGSKA (reference sequence). This CDR3 is built from 14 residues. V lost 5 bases and J lost 10; bases outside the gene matches: 9. CDR3 DNA sequence: TGCAGTGCTTCGAAGACTAGCGGGAGCGGAGAGCAGTTCTTC. This sequence encodes CSASKTSGSGEQFF.

This clonotype was detected ten times or more. The chain employs TRBV2 and TRBJ2-2, with 7 bases identical to TRBD2. Germline values: CDR1 SNHLY, CDR2 FYNNEI. CDR3 size: 16 residues. V was clipped by 2 bases and J by 0 bases; unmatched bases: 3. The CDR3 coding sequence is TGTGCCAGCAGTGAACTAGCGGTAGCGAACACCGGGGAGCTGTTTTTT. It is translated as CASSELAVANTGELFF.

In regard to this clonotype: Since a much larger clone is just one base distant, this may be a read error. This rearrangement joins TRBV20-1 to TRBJ2-7; 10 bases align to TRBD2. Germline V gene data show CDR1 as DFQATT and CDR2 as SNEGSKA (reference sequence). The CDR3 extends over 15 amino acids. The trim removed 6 bases at V and 4 bases at J, leaving 12 bases unmatched. CDR3 in DNA: TGCAGTGCCAGGGGATCTAGCGGGAGTGAATACGAGCAGTACTTC. It specifies CSARGSSGSEYEQYF.

The gene calls are TRBV4-3 and TRBJ1-2; D gene uncertain. The CDR3 extends over 14 amino acids. Per germline, CDR1 LGHNA and CDR2 YSLEER. Trimming stripped 4 bases from V and 8 bases from J, with 17 bases between. CDR3 sequence: CASSREKILGGYTF. Here the CDR3 DNA reads TGCGCCAGCAGCCGAGAGAAAATATTAGGGGGCTACACCTTC.

This clonotype occurred a few times. The DNA of the CDR3 is TGTGCCAGCAGCTACAACCGGGACAGCGAGCAGTACTTC. It encodes CASSYNRDSEQYF. This rearrangement joins TRBV7-3 to TRBJ2-7, with 7 bases fitting TRBD1. The CDR3 covers 13 residues. Germline V lookup: CDR1 SGHTA, CDR2 FQGTGA. The V gene end was trimmed by 4 bases and the J gene end by 6 bases; junction bases not matched to a gene: 6.

This chain links TRBV15 with TRBJ2-7; 9 nucleotides align to TRBD1. The closer fit of TRBJ2-5 to the DNA end suggests the J call may be wrong. Germline-derived CDR1 and CDR2 are LNHNV and YYDKDF (reference sequence). The CDR3 is 15 amino acids. CDR3 residues: CATSRRGQGKETQYF. The CDR3 DNA sequence: TGTGCCACCAGCAGACGGGGACAGGGAAAAGAGACCCAGTACTTC.

Points on this clonotype: Since a much larger clone is just one base distant, this may be a read error. The rearrangement links TRBV7-9 to TRBJ2-7, with D unclear. The CDR3 is 16 residues long. Trimming took 1 base from V and 0 from J, leaving 13 bases between them. The V gene's germline CDR1 is SEHNR and CDR2 FQNEAQ (reference sequence). DNA for the CDR3: TGTGCCAGCAGCTTAGTCCCCCAGGTCATCTCCTACGAGCAGTACTTC. Residues: CASSLVPQVISYEQYF.

A few counts support this clonotype. The V call is TRBV7-2, the J call TRBJ1-5, with unresolved D. Trimming removed 2 bases at V and 3 bases at J, with 5 bases between. The CDR3 spans 13 residues. Germline values: CDR1 SGHTA, CDR2 FQGNSA. CDR3 DNA: TGTGCCAGCAGCTTATGGCCCAATCAGCCCCAGCATTTT. As protein: CASSLWPNQPQHF.